This T cell receptor (beta chain) emerged from a study of T cell responses to AZD1222 COVID-19 vaccine. Study-wide findings and caveats: Spike-specific TCR breadth rose after two AZD1222 doses, and depth rose as well. Repertoire collection took place solely once the T cell response had peaked. Epitopes outside B.1.351 and B.1.1.7 mutated regions reportedly drew nearly half of spike TCRs.

Trimming stripped 5 bases from V and 2 bases from J, with 10 bases between. Germline V gives CDR1 SEHNR, CDR2 FQNEAQ (reference sequence). The CDR3 has 13 amino acids. Concerning this clone: Its specificity is unknown.

Measured with immunoSEQ multiplex PCR; TCRdb has only the in-frame clones, and not every one. The data contain fewer than 50,000 clones, roughly 75% of them singletons. The receptor comes from an adult in good health. This chain uses TRBV7-9 with TRBJ2-7; TRBD2 might be the D (5 bases). This specimen consisted of peripheral blood, obtained on day 0 of AZD1222 vaccination. The CDR3 is CASSDGLTYEQYF. DNA for the CDR3: TGTGCCAGCAGCGACGGACTTACCTACGAGCAGTACTTC. The variable domain in full, completed from reference TRBV7-9 and TRBJ2-7, reads DTGVSQNPRHKITKRGQNVTFRCDPISEHNRLYWYRQTLGQGPEFLTYFQNEAQLEKSRLLSDRFSAERPKGSFSTLEIQRTEQGDSAMYLCASSDGLTYEQYFGPGTRLTVT.